The 24 T cell receptor beta chains listed next were all sequenced from one sample in a study of regulatory T cells in long-lasting Graves disease. Specified time point: newly diagnosed GD, antithyroid drugs for less than 3 months. PBMC-derived RNA was used for the TCR library. According to the study, TCR beta libraries were built with iRepertoire HTBI primers and CDR3-region Arm-PCR. TCRdb processed the multiplex PCR reads anew with MiXCR; each CDR3 protein has one entry. The sample carries some 400,000 distinct CDR3 sequences, 15% recorded once. This sample was shared with a second study, whose subject was T cells in Graves' hyperthyroidism and ophthalmopathy.

Sample: peripheral blood mononuclear cells (PBMCs), taken at new diagnosis, from a patient treated with antithyroid drugs. These receptors all stem from a woman aged 25-40 years with Graves disease.

This clonotype occurred many times. The genes are TRBV30 and TRBJ2-3; 9 nucleotides line up with TRBD2. CDR1 GTSNPN and CDR2 SVGIG come from the germline V gene (reference sequence). Germline trimming cut 7 bases from V and 0 bases from J; bases unmatched to any gene: 17. This CDR3 is built from 18 residues. The CDR3 DNA reads as TGTGCCTCCCACGGCGAGAGGGGAACTAGCGGGAGCACAGATACGCAGTATTTT. It translates to CASHGERGTSGSTDTQYF.

The sample holds many counts of this clonotype. J is TRBJ1-2 and V is TRBV20-1, with D maybe TRBD1 (6 bases). There are 15 residues in the CDR3. V lost 3 bases and J lost 4, with 18 bases in between. Germline V gene sequence: CDR1 DFQATT, CDR2 SNEGSKA (reference sequence). CDR3 amino acids: CSARRTGNMIYGYTF. DNA for the CDR3: TGCAGTGCTAGGAGAACAGGGAATATGATCTATGGCTACACCTTC.

There are many counts of this clonotype. As DNA, the CDR3 is TGTGCCAGCAGAACACAGGGCGGGTGGTTTTCGGACAATGAGCAGTTCTTC. The encoded protein is CASRTQGGWFSDNEQFF. The chain carries TRBV12-3 or TRBV12-4 and TRBJ2-1; TRBD1 is a possible D gene (6 bases). The CDR3 contains 17 residues. The V gene lost 6 bases and the J gene lost 5 bases, with 23 bases spanning the gap.

In this sample, this clonotype turned up many times. The chain uses TRBV20-1 and TRBJ1-1; weak D call: TRBD1 (5 bases). The CDR3 is 11 residues long. Trimming left V 7 bases short and J 4 bases short, with 10 bases between. Germline CDR1 reads DFQATT; CDR2 reads SNEGSKA (reference sequence). CDR3 protein: CSVPGITEAFF. CDR3 nucleotide sequence: TGCAGTGTTCCAGGGATCACTGAAGCTTTCTTT.

This clonotype was picked up many times. The chain uses TRBV18 and TRBJ2-5, with D uncertain. The CDR3 has 14 residues. V lost 6 bases and J lost 1, with 12 bases in between. CDR1 is KGHSH and CDR2 is LQKENI in the germline V gene. CDR3 sequence: CASSRRRFQETQYF. The CDR3 DNA sequence: TGTGCCAGCTCGCGGCGCCGGTTCCAAGAGACCCAGTACTTC.

This clonotype was recorded at least ten times. V is TRBV12-3 or TRBV12-4 and J is TRBJ2-1, with TRBD2 matching over 9 bases. Losses at the gene ends were 2 bases for V and 7 bases for J; bases not matched to a gene: 12. This CDR3 has 17 residues. The chain's CDR3 is CASSLRPGLALGNEQFF. DNA for the CDR3: TGTGCCAGCAGTTTAAGACCGGGACTAGCTTTAGGGAATGAGCAGTTCTTC.

This clonotype came up a few times. The CDR3, as DNA: TGCGCCAGCAGCCCAAAAACCTCTGGGGCCAACGTCCTGACTTTC. It codes for CASSPKTSGANVLTF. The chain couples TRBV5-1 to TRBJ2-6; no reliable D call. The CDR3 has 15 residues. V lost 4 bases and J 0 bases, leaving 8 bases between the germline ends. Per the germline V gene, CDR1 is SGHRS and CDR2 is YFSETQ.

The chain couples TRBV20-1 to TRBJ2-1; 7 bases are shared with TRBD2. With 5 bases clipped from V and 1 base from J, the junction kept 5 bases outside the gene matches. The CDR3 is made up of 14 amino acids. Germline V gene data show CDR1 as DFQATT and CDR2 as SNEGSKA (reference sequence). The CDR3 here is CSAQGAGSYNEQFF. The CDR3 DNA follows: TGCAGTGCTCAAGGAGCGGGGTCCTACAATGAGCAGTTCTTC.

Ten or more counts support this clonotype. The rearrangement joins TRBV12-3 or TRBV12-4 to TRBJ2-7; D unresolved. V lost 7 bases and J 7 bases, leaving 17 bases between the germline ends. There are 13 residues in the CDR3. CDR3 residues: CASTPGPNDEQYF. The CDR3 DNA reads TGTGCCAGCACGCCAGGTCCAAACGATGAGCAGTACTTC.

Ten or more counts support this clonotype. The V and J genes are TRBV2 and TRBJ1-1, with no clear D. This CDR3 is built from 18 residues. The germline V gene has CDR1 SNHLY and CDR2 FYNNEI. V was trimmed by 4 bases and J by 7 bases, leaving 28 bases between them. CDR3 sequence (DNA): TGTGCCAGCAGTGTACCCGGCGGGAACCCACAGAGGAATGGTGAAGCTTTCTTT. It translates to CASSVPGGNPQRNGEAFF.

This clonotype was detected many times. The chain links TRBV4-1 to TRBJ2-7; 9 nucleotides agree with TRBD2. The CDR3 totals 13 residues. The junction had 4 bases not matched to a gene; V was cut back by 4 bases and J by 6 bases. Germline V gene lookup returns CDR1 MGHRA and CDR2 YSYEKL. The CDR3 DNA sequence: TGCGCCAGCAGCCTCGGTAGCGGGAGCGAGCAGTACTTC. Protein sequence: CASSLGSGSEQYF.

This clonotype was recorded many times. The genes are TRBV30 and TRBJ2-2; D call uncertain. CDR1 is GTSNPN, CDR2 SVGIG, per germline (reference sequence). V was shortened by 4 bases and J by 3 bases, with 12 bases between the two germline ends. The CDR3 contains 14 residues. The CDR3 sequence is CAWTPGLDTGELFF. The CDR3 DNA follows: TGTGCCTGGACTCCCGGGTTAGACACCGGGGAGCTGTTTTTT.

This clonotype was recorded at least ten times. The chain is built from TRBV24-1 and TRBJ2-3; perhaps TRBD2 as D (5 bases). Germline CDR1 reads KGHDR; CDR2 reads SFDVKD. Deletions cut 1 base from V and 6 bases from J, with 22 bases between. CDR3 length: 18 amino acids. The CDR3 DNA reads TGTGCCACCAGTGATTTAACTCTCGGGAAAGACATTACGGATACGCAGTATTTT. This translates into CATSDLTLGKDITDTQYF.

This clonotype has only a few counts. This chain connects TRBV15 to TRBJ1-5; D is uncertain. CDR3 length equals 14 residues. In germline, CDR1 is LNHNV, CDR2 YYDKDF (reference sequence). Trimming removed 3 bases from V and 0 bases from J, with 6 bases in between. CDR3 nucleotides: TGTGCCACCAGCAGCCTATATAGCAATCAGCCCCAGCATTTT. This encodes CATSSLYSNQPQHF.

This clonotype was picked up a small number of times. The V call is TRBV6-2 or TRBV6-3, the J call TRBJ2-4; D is undetermined. The V and J ends lost 5 bases and 4 bases respectively, with 6 bases between them. There are 12 residues in the CDR3. The germline CDR1 and CDR2 sequences are MNHEY and SVGEGT. CDR3 sequence: CASSEHKNIQYF. CDR3 in DNA: TGTGCCAGCAGTGAACATAAAAACATTCAGTACTTC.

This clonotype showed up just a few times. V gene TRBV19 combines with J gene TRBJ2-2; D remains ambiguous. The CDR3 has 17 residues. The V and J ends lost 6 bases and 0 bases respectively, with 17 bases between them. Germline assignment: CDR1 LNHDA and CDR2 SQIVND (reference sequence). The CDR3 is CASSQTRKIANTGELFF. The DNA for the CDR3 is TGTGCCAGTAGCCAGACAAGGAAGATCGCGAACACCGGGGAGCTGTTTTTT. Full variable domain (rest looked up from reference TRBV19 and TRBJ2-2): DGGITQSPKYLFRKEGQNVTLSCEQNLNHDAMYWYRQDPGQGLRLIYYSQIVNDFQKGDIAEGYSVSREKKESFPLTVTSAQKNPTAFYLCASSQTRKIANTGELFFGEGSRLTVL.

This clonotype has a count of ten or more. The V gene is TRBV30, the J gene TRBJ1-1; D possibly corresponds to TRBD1 (5 bases). Germline V gene lookup returns CDR1 GTSNPN and CDR2 SVGIG (reference sequence). The CDR3 spans 17 residues. V was trimmed by 2 bases and J by 1 base, leaving 20 bases between them. The CDR3 is CAWSTRFGAGGNTEAFF. The CDR3 coding sequence is TGTGCCTGGAGTACAAGGTTCGGGGCCGGGGGGAACACTGAAGCTTTCTTT.

The chain has TRBV2 and TRBJ2-7; 9 positions agree with TRBD1. Germline V CDR1 and CDR2: SNHLY, FYNNEI. The CDR3 extends over 15 amino acids. The V gene end was trimmed by 7 bases and the J gene end by 5 bases; junction bases not matched to a gene: 12. The CDR3 DNA reads as TGTGCCAGCAATACTCCCGGGACAGGGCTCAACGAGCAGTACTTC. Translation: CASNTPGTGLNEQYF.

This clonotype was seen a few times. V gene TRBV10-2 combines with J gene TRBJ1-1, with a possible D match to TRBD1 (6 bases). The CDR3 runs to 14 residues. The V and J ends lost 8 bases and 4 bases respectively, with 17 bases between them. Germline CDR1 reads WSHSY; CDR2 reads SAAADI. The CDR3 bases are TGCGCCAGCGGGGGGCAGCGCGGGGGCACTGAAGCTTTCTTT. Translating it yields CASGGQRGGTEAFF.

This clonotype was found a few times. The V and J genes are TRBV19 and TRBJ1-5; maybe TRBD1 (6 bases). From germline, CDR1 is LNHDA and CDR2 SQIVND (reference sequence). V was clipped by 6 bases and J by 0 bases, with 12 bases between them. This CDR3 has 15 residues. The DNA for the CDR3 is TGTGCCAGTAGCGGACAGATGTATAGCAATCAGCCCCAGCATTTT. This codes for CASSGQMYSNQPQHF.

V and J are TRBV4-1 and TRBJ2-1; 10 bases are a match to TRBD2. Germline V lookup: CDR1 MGHRA, CDR2 YSYEKL. The V gene end was trimmed by 0 bases and the J gene end by 8 bases; junction bases not matched to a gene: 7. This CDR3 is built from 16 residues. The CDR3 region is CASSQDFSGRLDEQFF. The CDR3 region has the DNA TGCGCCAGCAGCCAAGATTTTAGCGGGAGGTTGGATGAGCAGTTCTTC.

This clonotype has a count of ten or more. The chain employs TRBV3-1 and TRBJ2-7, with TRBD1 as a possible D gene (5 bases). The V end lost 6 bases, the J end lost 5 bases, and 20 bases lay between the germline ends. The germline gives CDR1 LGHDT, CDR2 YNNKEL (reference sequence). The CDR3 runs to 15 residues. As DNA, the CDR3 is TGTGCCAGCAGTCGCCTAGGGGTTGCGCCCGACGAGCAGTACTTC. Residues: CASSRLGVAPDEQYF.

Many counts were recorded for this clonotype. This chain connects TRBV3-1 to TRBJ1-2; D unclear. The germline V gene encodes CDR1 LGHDT and CDR2 YNNKEL (reference sequence). The CDR3 totals 13 residues. Trimming took 2 bases from V and 8 from J, leaving 12 bases between them. For the CDR3, the DNA is TGTGCCAGCAGCCAACAAACTCAGAGGGGCTACACCTTC. Its translation is CASSQQTQRGYTF. Variable domain in full (rest from reference TRBV3-1 and TRBJ1-2): DTAVSQTPKYLVTQMGNDKSIKCEQNLGHDTMYWYKQDSKKFLKIMFSYNNKELIINETVPNRFSPKSPDKAHLNLHINSLELGDSAVYFCASSQQTQRGYTFGSGTRLTVV.

In this sample, this clonotype turned up many times. CDR3 nucleotides: TGTGCCAGCAAGGGACAGGGGCTAGACGAGCAGTACTTC. Its translation is CASKGQGLDEQYF. The chain carries TRBV6-1 and TRBJ2-7; 10 nucleotides agree with TRBD1. The CDR3 is made up of 13 amino acids. Germline lookup yields CDR1 MNHNS and CDR2 SASEGT. With 7 bases clipped from V and 5 bases from J, the junction kept 5 bases outside the gene matches.